This T cell receptor (beta chain) comes out of a study of OX40 agonist ivuxolimab in advanced cancers. Background on the study: Ivuxolimab doses were 0.01, 0.1, 0.3, 1.5, 3 or 10 mg/kg every 2 weeks. Patients assigned to dose escalation were diagnosed with hepatocellular carcinoma, melanoma, renal cell or head and neck cancer.

TCRdb's copy holds only in-frame clones and misses some; the assay was immunoSEQ multiplex PCR. The profile shows approximately 91,000 clones, around 88% of them singletons. A remark on this clone: As yet, its antigen is unknown.

Germline lookup yields CDR1 LNHNV and CDR2 YYDKDF (reference sequence). Trimming stripped 3 bases from V and 1 base from J, with 1 base between. The CDR3 covers 12 residues. Findings of the study overall: CD8+ T cells showed, on average, more clonal expansion than CD4+ cells.

This specimen consisted of CD4+ or CD8+ T cells sorted from blood, obtained in a trial of the OX40 agonist ivuxolimab. The chain recombines TRBV15 with TRBJ1-5; no firm D call. The TCR comes from an adult with an advanced solid tumor such as melanoma, head and neck, liver or kidney cancer. In nucleotides, the CDR3 is TGTGCCACCAGCAGCAGCAATCAGCCCCAGCATTTT. This codes for CATSSSNQPQHF.